This is a list of T cell receptor beta chains from one sample in a study of T cell responses to AZD1222 COVID-19 vaccine. Only in-frame clones appear in the TCRdb table, and some are missing; sequencing was by immunoSEQ multiplex PCR. Among some 140,000 clones, about 90% were seen once, and the ten largest hold more than 5.5%. Sample: peripheral blood, taken on day 0 of AZD1222 vaccination. These receptors were collected from an adult in good health. CDR3s include the opening cysteine and the closing phenylalanine or tryptophan. D genes are given only for firm matches. Part of the rows lack a size; the others show once, few, many or a class for expanded clones.

cdr3_aa	cdr3_nt	v_call	j_call	d_call	clone_size
CASSPGGAASYNEQFF	TGCGCCAGCAGTCCCGGGGGGGCGGCCTCCTACAATGAGCAGTTCTTC	TRBV5-1	TRBJ2-1	TRBD2	few
CASSLLSAYEQYF	TGTGCCAGCAGCTTACTCAGCGCTTACGAGCAGTACTTC	TRBV7-9	TRBJ2-7	NA	NA
CASSWDRGRRELFF	TGTGCCAGCAGCTGGGACAGGGGGCGGAGGGAGCTGTTTTTT	TRBV7-9	TRBJ2-2	TRBD1	NA
CASSARFREQYF	TGTGCCAGCAGCGCCAGGTTTAGGGAGCAGTACTTC	TRBV13	TRBJ2-7	NA	once
CASSQGTSGSSYEQYF	TGTGCCAGCAGCCAAGGGACTAGCGGTAGCTCCTACGAGCAGTACTTC	TRBV4-2	TRBJ2-7	TRBD2	NA
CASDRGFEAFF	TGTGCCAGCGACAGGGGTTTTGAAGCTTTCTTT	TRBV19	TRBJ1-1	TRBD1	NA
CAWMYKAGTNSPLHF	TGTGCCTGGATGTATAAGGCAGGCACCAATTCACCCCTCCACTTT	TRBV30	TRBJ1-6	NA	NA
CASSLDGGRMNTEAFF	TGTGCCAGCAGCTTAGATGGGGGACGGATGAACACTGAAGCTTTCTTT	TRBV11-3	TRBJ1-1	NA	NA
CASSSRLGEYYNEQFF	TGTGCCAGCAGCTCCCGCCTGGGGGAGTACTACAATGAGCAGTTCTTC	TRBV7-2	TRBJ2-1	NA	NA
CSSEPISGRGNEQFF	TGCAGCTCGGAGCCGATTAGCGGGAGGGGGAATGAGCAGTTCTTC	TRBV29-1	TRBJ2-1	TRBD2	NA
CASRGFGEDDWGKLFF	TGTGCCAGCAGAGGCTTCGGGGAGGACGATTGGGGAAAACTGTTTTTT	TRBV14	TRBJ1-4	NA	NA
CASSQEDNLQDGYTF	TGTGCCAGCAGCCAAGAGGACAACCTCCAGGATGGCTACACCTTC	TRBV4-2	TRBJ1-2	NA	once
CASSPWTGGNEQFF	TGTGCCAGCAGCCCTTGGACAGGGGGCAATGAGCAGTTCTTC	TRBV14	TRBJ2-1	TRBD1	NA
CASSLGGLGRGETQYF	TGTGCCAGCAGCTTAGGTGGACTAGGACGGGGAGAGACCCAGTACTTC	TRBV11-2	TRBJ2-5	TRBD2	NA
CASRKIGGSGTEAFF	TGCGCCAGCAGAAAGATTGGAGGGAGTGGTACTGAAGCTTTCTTT	TRBV4-1	TRBJ1-1	NA	NA
CASSALTDDEQYF	TGTGCCAGCAGCGCTCTCACTGATGACGAGCAGTACTTC	TRBV7-9	TRBJ2-7	NA	once